The source of this T cell receptor beta chain is a study of T cells in Graves' hyperthyroidism and ophthalmopathy. RNA transcripts gave rise to amplified TCR beta CDR3 regions. A set of HTBI primers served as the primers for a first-round RT-PCR of the TCR CDR3. TCRdb reanalysed the multiplex PCR reads using MiXCR and keeps one entry per CDR3 protein. The sample gives 200,000 to 300,000 distinct CDR3 sequences, over 15% of which show up once; less than 35% is in the top ten. This clonotype was seen more than once but under ten times. With 6 bases removed from V and 2 bases from J, the gap between germline ends came to 14 bases. Germline V gene sequence: CDR1 SGHRS, CDR2 YFSETQ. The CDR3 sequence is 14 residues long.

Sequencing used blood. The chain carries TRBV5-1 and TRBJ1-1; D is uncertain. The clonotype comes from a woman aged 18-30 years with Graves' ophthalmopathy. CDR3 loop: CASTLLVGNTEAFF. The CDR3 DNA sequence: TGCGCCAGCACCCTCCTCGTGGGTAACACTGAAGCTTTCTTT.